These T cell receptor beta chains were read from a single sample in a study of blood T cell repertoires in COVID-19. TCRdb's copy holds only in-frame clones and misses some; the assay was immunoSEQ multiplex PCR. The profile shows 310,000 or so clones, 70% to 90% of them singletons. Sequenced input: PBMCs or T cells enriched from blood (not recorded which). The source of these receptors is a middle-aged woman who had recovered from COVID-19. Both conserved end residues are part of each CDR3. A D gene is named only where the DNA matches it firmly. Size is omitted from some rows. Given values are once, few, many or a class for expanded clones.

CDR3 protein	CDR3 DNA	D gene	J gene	clone size	V gene	CDR3 length
CATKYSSSYEQYF	TGTGCCACAAAGTACAGTAGCTCCTACGAGCAGTACTTC	-	TRBJ2-7	once	TRBV6-5	13
CATGQGLYEQYF	TGTGCCACCGGGCAGGGCCTCTACGAGCAGTACTTC	-	TRBJ2-7	once	TRBV15	12
CAISDPRQGNNSPLHF	TGTGCCATCAGTGATCCGCGACAGGGGAATAATTCACCCCTCCACTTT	TRBD1	TRBJ1-6	-	TRBV10-3	16
CASSPAGGSSYNEQFF	TGTGCCAGCAGCCCGGCGGGGGGTAGCTCCTACAATGAGCAGTTCTTC	TRBD2	TRBJ2-1	-	TRBV11-2	16
CASRQETGGANTIYF	TGTGCCAGCAGGCAGGAGACAGGGGGTGCAAACACCATATATTTT	TRBD1	TRBJ1-3	once	TRBV2	15
CATRTAKETQYF	TGTGCCACCAGGACAGCAAAAGAGACCCAGTACTTC	-	TRBJ2-5	-	TRBV10-3	12
CASNDRGGSETQYF	TGTGCCAGCAACGACAGGGGAGGGAGCGAGACCCAGTACTTC	-	TRBJ2-5	few	TRBV6-5	14
CASSRQGLENQPQHF	TGTGCCAGCAGTCGACAGGGGTTGGAGAATCAGCCCCAGCATTTT	TRBD1	TRBJ1-5	few	TRBV6-5	15
CASSVALGDRSGISYNEQFF	TGTGCCAGCAGCGTAGCTTTGGGGGATCGGAGCGGGATAAGTTACAATGAGCAGTTCTTC	TRBD2	TRBJ2-1	-	TRBV9	20
CSVEGAGGGGYNEQFF	TGCAGCGTCGAAGGGGCAGGGGGCGGTGGCTACAATGAGCAGTTCTTC	TRBD1	TRBJ2-1	-	TRBV29-1	16
CASSLGPSGLRTDTQYF	TGTGCCAGCAGCTTAGGACCAAGCGGATTGCGCACAGATACGCAGTATTTT	-	TRBJ2-3	-	TRBV7-2	17
CASSERDRTYEQYF	TGTGCCAGCAGTGAGAGGGACAGAACCTACGAGCAGTACTTC	TRBD1	TRBJ2-7	-	TRBV6-1	14
CASSLGLAGEETQYF	TGTGCTAGCAGCCTCGGACTAGCGGGAGAGGAGACCCAGTACTTC	TRBD2	TRBJ2-5	-	TRBV7-7	15
CASSFGLAYYNEQFF	TGCGCCAGCAGCTTCGGACTAGCGTACTACAATGAGCAGTTCTTC	TRBD2	TRBJ2-1	-	TRBV5-1	15
CASSLGGSTGELFF	TGTGCCAGCAGTTTGGGCGGGAGCACCGGGGAGCTGTTTTTT	TRBD2	TRBJ2-2	-	TRBV28	14
CASSLHIGQDYEQYF	TGTGCCAGCAGCTTGCACATTGGACAGGACTACGAGCAGTACTTC	TRBD1	TRBJ2-7	-	TRBV7-3	15
CAIRGDGSGEKLFF	TGTGCCATCAGGGGTGACGGCTCAGGGGAAAAACTGTTTTTT	-	TRBJ1-4	-	TRBV10-3	14
CASSTNRLDGYTF	TGTGCCAGCAGTACGAACAGGTTGGATGGCTACACCTTC	-	TRBJ1-2	-	TRBV25-1	13
CASSPTGYTHEQFF	TGTGCCAGCAGCCCTACGGGGTATACCCATGAGCAGTTCTTC	-	TRBJ2-1	-	TRBV7-2	14
CATSYGSFNEQFF	TGTGCCACCAGCTACGGTTCCTTCAATGAGCAGTTCTTC	-	TRBJ2-1	-	TRBV24-1	13
CASRGDRVYGYTF	TGTGCCAGCAGGGGGGACAGGGTCTATGGCTACACCTTC	TRBD1	TRBJ1-2	once	TRBV28	13
CAISEGSGGGETQYF	TGTGCCATCAGTGAAGGGTCAGGGGGCGGTGAGACCCAGTACTTC	TRBD1	TRBJ2-5	-	TRBV10-3	15
CASSSLAKYDGELFF	TGTGCCAGCAGCTCACTAGCGAAGTATGACGGGGAGCTGTTTTTT	TRBD2	TRBJ2-2	once	TRBV7-2	15
CASKEDRETYEQYF	TGTGCCAGTAAGGAGGACAGGGAGACCTACGAGCAGTACTTC	TRBD1	TRBJ2-7	few	TRBV19	14
CASSQGGTGENEKLFF	TGTGCCAGCAGCCAAGGGGGGACAGGGGAGAATGAAAAACTGTTTTTT	TRBD1	TRBJ1-4	-	TRBV3-1/TRBV3-2	16
CASRLALAMGETQYF	TGCGCCAGCAGGCTAGCGTTGGCGATGGGAGAGACCCAGTACTTC	-	TRBJ2-5	-	TRBV5-1	15
CASSSLEGTYEQYF	TGTGCCAGCAGCTCCCTGGAGGGGACCTACGAGCAGTACTTC	-	TRBJ2-7	-	TRBV7-9	14
CASSLVGGRSYEQYF	TGCGCCAGCAGCTTGGTGGGGGGGCGCTCCTACGAGCAGTACTTC	-	TRBJ2-7	-	TRBV5-1	15
CASSWGLAGVRQFF	TGCGCCAGCAGCTGGGGACTAGCGGGAGTGCGTCAGTTCTTC	TRBD2	TRBJ2-1	few	TRBV5-1	14
CASSFLAGTYNEQFF	TGTGCCAGCAGTTTCCTAGCGGGGACCTACAATGAGCAGTTCTTC	TRBD2	TRBJ2-1	-	TRBV27	15
CASSLSGGGVYEQYF	TGTGCCAGCAGCTTATCGGGTGGGGGCGTCTACGAGCAGTACTTC	-	TRBJ2-7	-	TRBV7-6	15
CAWSVAGRASQEQFF	TGTGCCTGGAGTGTAGCGGGGAGGGCCAGTCAGGAGCAGTTCTTC	TRBD2	TRBJ2-1	-	TRBV30	15
CASSIPTGRAGNTIYF	TGTGCCAGTAGTATCCCGACAGGGCGAGCTGGAAACACCATATATTTT	TRBD1	TRBJ1-3	-	TRBV19	16
CASSLTGVNEKLFF	TGTGCTAGCTCACTGACAGGGGTTAATGAAAAACTGTTTTTT	TRBD1	TRBJ1-4	-	TRBV18	14
CASSLYHWTAGNYTF	TGTGCCAGCAGTTTATACCATTGGACAGCTGGTAACTACACCTTC	-	TRBJ1-2	-	TRBV28	15
CATSDPSAGGTYEQFF	TGTGCCACCAGTGATCCCTCAGCGGGAGGGACCTATGAGCAGTTCTTC	TRBD2	TRBJ2-1	-	TRBV24-1	16
CASRRIAGDGEQFF	TGTGCCAGCAGGAGAATAGCGGGAGATGGTGAGCAGTTCTTC	TRBD2	TRBJ2-1	-	TRBV2	14
CASSDTGTGAEAFF	TGTGCCAGCAGTGATACAGGGACCGGAGCTGAAGCTTTCTTT	-	TRBJ1-1	-	TRBV25-1	14
CASSQAPSGSTDTQYF	TGCGCCAGCAGCCAAGCCCCTAGCGGTAGCACAGATACGCAGTATTTT	TRBD2	TRBJ2-3	once	TRBV4-1	16
CASSLAPRLDSHSGNTIYF	TGTGCCAGCAGCTTAGCCCCTCGTCTGGACAGCCACTCTGGAAACACCATATATTTT	-	TRBJ1-3	-	TRBV7-2	19